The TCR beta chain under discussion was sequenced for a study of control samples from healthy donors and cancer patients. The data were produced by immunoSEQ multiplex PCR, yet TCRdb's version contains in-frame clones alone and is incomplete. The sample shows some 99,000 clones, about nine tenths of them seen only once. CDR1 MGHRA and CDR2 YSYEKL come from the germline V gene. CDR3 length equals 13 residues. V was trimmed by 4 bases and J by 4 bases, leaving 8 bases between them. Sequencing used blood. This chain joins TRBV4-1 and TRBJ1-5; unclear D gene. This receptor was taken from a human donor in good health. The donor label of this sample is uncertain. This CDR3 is CASSPSPNQPQHF. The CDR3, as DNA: TGCGCCAGCAGCCCAAGTCCTAATCAGCCCCAGCATTTT.